The rows below give T cell receptor beta chains drawn from one sample of a study of cytomegalovirus exposure and HLA in healthy donors. Libraries were prepared by immunoSEQ multiplex PCR; TCRdb keeps only in-frame clonotypes and omits some of them. Among some 120,000 clones listed, around 83% were seen once. Material: PBMCs. The receptors derive from a young man in good health and CMV-seropositive. The CDR3 runs from the conserved cysteine through the conserved F or W. D genes are given only for firm matches. Not every row has a clone size; where given, it reads once, few, many or a size class.

J | size | V | D | DNA | CDR3
TRBJ1-6 | . | TRBV30 | . | TGTGCCTGGAGTGTAGGGGTGACAGTCAATTCACCCCTCCACTTT | CAWSVGVTVNSPLHF
TRBJ1-1 | . | TRBV6-5 | . | TGTGCCAGCAGTTACTCACAGGAGGGGACTGAAGCTTTCTTT | CASSYSQEGTEAFF
TRBJ1-1 | . | TRBV5-1 | . | TGCGCCAGCAGCTTGAACAGGGTGGACACTGAAGCTTTCTTT | CASSLNRVDTEAFF
TRBJ1-2 | once | TRBV4-2 | TRBD1 | TGTGCCAGCAGCCAAGCGGCAGGGGGCTATGGCTACACCTTC | CASSQAAGGYGYTF
TRBJ2-1 | . | TRBV19 | TRBD2 | TGTGCCAGTAGTATCGGGGCTAGCGGGAGGAATGAGCAGTTCTTC | CASSIGASGRNEQFF
TRBJ2-1 | . | TRBV5-1 | . | TGCGCCAGCAGCTTGGTGGAGAGCTCCTACAATGAGCAGTTCTTC | CASSLVESSYNEQFF
TRBJ2-2 | . | TRBV7-9 | TRBD2 | TGTTCCAGACCCGGGACTAGCAACACCGGGGAGCTGTTTTTT | CSRPGTSNTGELFF
TRBJ2-7 | . | TRBV5-1 | TRBD1 | TGCGCCAGCAGCCTGACAGGGGCCTACGAGCAGTACTTC | CASSLTGAYEQYF
TRBJ1-1 | . | TRBV5-1 | . | TGCGCCAGCAGCTTGTTTCCGGGGAACACTGAAGCTTTCTTT | CASSLFPGNTEAFF
TRBJ1-1 | . | TRBV29-1 | . | TGCAGCGTTGTAGGAAGGGGCACTGAAGCTTTCTTT | CSVVGRGTEAFF
TRBJ2-3 | . | TRBV29-1 | . | TGCAGCGTTGAGGGGGGTGGGACTGGCGCAGATACGCAGTATTTT | CSVEGGGTGADTQYF
TRBJ2-2 | . | TRBV5-1 | TRBD2 | TGCGCCAGCAGCTCGGGGACTAGCGGTTACACCGGGGAGCTGTTTTTT | CASSSGTSGYTGELFF
TRBJ1-1 | . | TRBV7-9 | . | TGTGCCAGCAGCCCCCGGGGTGAAGCTTTCTTT | CASSPRGEAFF
TRBJ2-7 | . | TRBV6-6 | . | TGTGCCAGCAGTTACTCCCATCATCCCCCATACGAGCAGTACTTC | CASSYSHHPPYEQYF
TRBJ1-1 | . | TRBV29-1 | . | TGCAGCGTTTCCACAGGGTTCACTGAAGCTTTCTTT | CSVSTGFTEAFF
TRBJ1-1 | . | TRBV6-6 | . | TGTGCCAGCAAGGGGGTCGGAGACAGACGCACTGAAGCTTTCTTT | CASKGVGDRRTEAFF
TRBJ2-2 | once | TRBV27 | . | TGTGCCAGCACTCTCTACCCGGGGGACACCGGGGAGCTGTTTTTT | CASTLYPGDTGELFF
TRBJ2-3 | . | TRBV9 | . | TGTGCCAGCAGCGTAGACGGGTGGGGGGGCACAGATACGCAGTATTTT | CASSVDGWGGTDTQYF